This T cell receptor beta chain was recorded in a study of beta chain features in type 1 diabetes. Reverse transcription of all isolated RNA meant that expressed TCRB transcripts were sequenced. Method: immunoSEQ multiplex PCR; TCRdb's copy keeps in-frame clones and lacks some. The sample contains around 240,000 clones, under 70% of which appear only once. The CDR3 is made up of 14 amino acids. Germline CDR1 reads SGHDT; CDR2 reads YYEEEE. With 4 bases clipped from V and 2 bases from J, the junction kept 5 bases outside the gene matches. The specimen sequenced was naive CD4+ T cells from blood. This receptor was taken from a man between 25 and 39 years old in good health. This chain joins TRBV5-6 and TRBJ2-5; TRBD1 agrees at 7 bases. CDR3 sequence: CASSRTGRQETQYF. DNA of the CDR3: TGTGCCAGCAGCCGGACAGGCCGACAAGAGACCCAGTACTTC.